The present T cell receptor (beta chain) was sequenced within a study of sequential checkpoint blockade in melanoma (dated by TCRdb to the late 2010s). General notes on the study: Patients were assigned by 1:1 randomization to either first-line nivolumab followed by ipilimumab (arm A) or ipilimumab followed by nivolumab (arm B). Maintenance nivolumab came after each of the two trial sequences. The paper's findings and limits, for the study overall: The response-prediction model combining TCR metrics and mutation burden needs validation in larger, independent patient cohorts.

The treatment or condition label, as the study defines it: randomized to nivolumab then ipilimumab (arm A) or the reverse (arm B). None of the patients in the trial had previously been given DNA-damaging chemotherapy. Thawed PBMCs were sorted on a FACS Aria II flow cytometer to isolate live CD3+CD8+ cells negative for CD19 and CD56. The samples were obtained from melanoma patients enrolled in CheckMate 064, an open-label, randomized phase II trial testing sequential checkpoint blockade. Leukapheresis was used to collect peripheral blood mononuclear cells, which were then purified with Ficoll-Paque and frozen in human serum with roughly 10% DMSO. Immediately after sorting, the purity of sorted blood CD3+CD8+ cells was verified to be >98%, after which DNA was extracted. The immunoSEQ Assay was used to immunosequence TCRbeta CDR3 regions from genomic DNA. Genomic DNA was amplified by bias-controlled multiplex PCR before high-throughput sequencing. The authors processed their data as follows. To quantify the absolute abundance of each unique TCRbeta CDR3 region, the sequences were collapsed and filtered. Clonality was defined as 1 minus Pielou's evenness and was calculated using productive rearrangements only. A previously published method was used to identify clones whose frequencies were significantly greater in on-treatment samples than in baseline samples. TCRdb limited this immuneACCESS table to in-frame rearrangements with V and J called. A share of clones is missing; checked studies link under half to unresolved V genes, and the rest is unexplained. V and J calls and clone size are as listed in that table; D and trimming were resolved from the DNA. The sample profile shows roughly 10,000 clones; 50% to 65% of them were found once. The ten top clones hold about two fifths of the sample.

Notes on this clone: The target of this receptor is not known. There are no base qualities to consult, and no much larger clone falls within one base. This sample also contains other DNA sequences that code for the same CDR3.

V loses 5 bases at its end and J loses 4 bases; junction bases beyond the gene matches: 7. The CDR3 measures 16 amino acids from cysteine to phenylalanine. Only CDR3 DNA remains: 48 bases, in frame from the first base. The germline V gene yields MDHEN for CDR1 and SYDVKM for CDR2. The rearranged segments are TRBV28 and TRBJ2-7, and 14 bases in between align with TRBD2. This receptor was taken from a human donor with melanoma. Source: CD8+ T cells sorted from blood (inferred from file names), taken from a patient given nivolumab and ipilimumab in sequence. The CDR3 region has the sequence CASSKTSGRAGYEQYF. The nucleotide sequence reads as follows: TGTGCCAGCAGTAAGACTAGCGGGAGGGCCGGTTACGAGCAGTACTTC. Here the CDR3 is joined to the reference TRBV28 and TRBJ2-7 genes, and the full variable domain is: DVKVTQSSRYLVKRTGEKVFLECVQDMDHENMFWYRQDPGLGLRLIYFSYDVKMKEKGDIPEGYSVSREKKERFSLILESASTNQTSMYLCASSKTSGRAGYEQYFGPGTRLTVT.